Detailed here is one T cell receptor (beta chain). This sample is part of a study of blood T cell repertoires in COVID-19. Study in general: In each case, the material was cDNA or gDNA derived from T cells, B-cell-depleted T cells, or PBMCs.

The CDR3 is 10 residues long. Between the trimmed V and J ends, which lost 4 bases and 10 bases, there was a span of 4 bases. Germline-derived CDR1 and CDR2 are SNHLY and FYNNEI. Patients at the Seattle site were enrolled during active infection and followed longitudinally. Data came from immunoSEQ multiplex PCR; TCRdb stores just in-frame clones and leaves some out. The sample carries approximately 70,000 clones, 90% to 95% recorded once. This TCR was sampled from a man aged 35-49 years with COVID-19, enrolled during active disease. Sequencing was done on a sample of peripheral blood. The chain recombines TRBV2 with TRBJ1-4; D uncertain. Written as DNA, the CDR3 is TGTGCCAGCAGTGCCGGAAAACTGTTTTTT. It codes for CASSAGKLFF.